These 16 T cell receptor beta chains share one sample of origin, sequenced in a study of blood T cell repertoires in COVID-19. Libraries were prepared by immunoSEQ multiplex PCR; TCRdb keeps only in-frame clonotypes and omits some of them. The sample holds 200,000 or so clones; around 86% are singletons and the top ten take around 6.1%. Source material: peripheral blood. The receptors originated from a woman aged 40 to 55 with acute or convalescent COVID-19.

The chain is built from TRBV5-1 and TRBJ1-2; no clear D gene. The germline V gene has CDR1 SGHRS and CDR2 YFSETQ. The ends were cut back, 0 bases at V and 5 bases at J, with 11 bases in the middle. The CDR3 length is 14 residues. The CDR3 spells CASSLAEGYYGYTF. As DNA, the CDR3 is TGCGCCAGCAGCTTGGCAGAGGGCTATTATGGCTACACCTTC.

This clone was observed a few times. The chain uses TRBV7-9 and TRBJ2-2; D ambiguous. CDR1 is SEHNR, CDR2 FQNEAQ, per germline (reference sequence). CDR3 length equals 12 residues. The germline V and J ends were trimmed by 11 bases and 6 bases, with 13 bases remaining between them. CDR3 sequence: CARDSLAGELFF. CDR3 nucleotides: TGTGCCCGAGATTCCTTGGCCGGGGAGCTGTTTTTT.

J is TRBJ1-6 and V is TRBV4-1; 11 bases align to TRBD1. This CDR3 has 16 amino acids. V shed 3 bases, J shed 8 bases, and the junction held 6 bases outside the gene matches. Germline V gene data show CDR1 as MGHRA and CDR2 as YSYEKL. The CDR3, as DNA: TGCGCCAGCAGCCAGGACGGACAGGGGGCTGATTCACCCCTCCACTTT. Translation gives CASSQDGQGADSPLHF.

J is TRBJ1-1 and V is TRBV6-5; D remains unclear. The CDR3 extends over 14 amino acids. Per germline, CDR1 MNHEY and CDR2 SVGAGI. Trimming removed 2 bases at V and 5 bases at J, with 12 bases between. The CDR3 is CASSYRPRGTEAFF. As DNA, the CDR3 is TGTGCCAGCAGTTACCGGCCCCGCGGGACTGAAGCTTTCTTT.

V is TRBV5-1 and J is TRBJ1-5; D is ambiguous. From germline, CDR1 is SGHRS and CDR2 YFSETQ. The CDR3 runs 14 residues. V lost 2 bases and J 5 bases, leaving 11 bases between the germline ends. CDR3 amino acids: CASSLNSRDQPQHF. The CDR3 DNA is TGCGCCAGCAGCTTAAACAGTCGAGATCAGCCCCAGCATTTT. The full variable domain, rest sourced from reference TRBV5-1 and TRBJ1-5, is KAGVTQTPRYLIKTRGQQVTLSCSPISGHRSVSWYQQTPGQGLQFLFEYFSETQRNKGNFPGRFSGRQFSNSRSEMNVSTLELGDSALYLCASSLNSRDQPQHFGDGTRLSIL.

The chain uses TRBV18 and TRBJ1-1, with D hard to call. The CDR3 covers 12 residues. Trimming stripped 2 bases from V and 8 bases from J, with 9 bases between. Germline V gene lookup returns CDR1 KGHSH and CDR2 LQKENI. The CDR3 reads CASSPSGAEAFF. The CDR3 DNA is TGTGCCAGCTCACCATCGGGAGCCGAAGCTTTCTTT.

This clone appeared a few times. The rearrangement uses TRBV28 and TRBJ1-2; the D is unclear. Trimming cost V 8 bases and J 4 bases, with 14 bases left between them. Germline values: CDR1 MDHEN, CDR2 SYDVKM. The CDR3 has 13 amino acids. CDR3 coding DNA: TGTGCCAGCCAGCCAGAGGAATTCTATGGCTACACCTTC. Translating it yields CASQPEEFYGYTF.

This rearrangement joins TRBV7-3 to TRBJ1-2; TRBD1 is a possible D gene (6 bases). The CDR3 is made up of 14 amino acids. V lost 10 bases and J lost 7, with 22 bases in between. From germline, CDR1 is SGHTA and CDR2 FQGTGA. CDR3 in amino acids: CATRDAKRGFGYTF. CDR3 nucleotide sequence: TGTGCCACTCGGGACGCCAAAAGGGGGTTTGGCTACACCTTC. Using reference TRBV7-3 and TRBJ1-2 for the parts outside the CDR3, the full variable domain is GAGVSQTPSNKVTEKGKYVELRCDPISGHTALYWYRQSLGQGPEFLIYFQGTGAADDSGLPNDRFFAVRPEGSVSTLKIQRTERGDSAVYLCATRDAKRGFGYTFGSGTRLTVV.

The chain recombines TRBV9 with TRBJ2-7; D not certain. The CDR3 is 16 residues long. V lost 0 bases to trimming and J lost 7 bases, with 20 bases between them. Germline V lookup: CDR1 SGDLS, CDR2 YYNGEE. The CDR3 here is CASSVGALRGSGEQYF. CDR3 nucleotides: TGTGCCAGCAGCGTAGGAGCGTTACGAGGCTCTGGAGAGCAGTACTTC. The full variable domain, its missing parts supplied by reference TRBV9 and TRBJ2-7, is DSGVTQTPKHLITATGQRVTLRCSPRSGDLSVYWYQQSLDQGLQFLIQYYNGEERAKGNILERFSAQQFPDLHSELNLSSLELGDSALYFCASSVGALRGSGEQYFGPGTRLTVT.

The genes are TRBV20-1 and TRBJ1-5; D is ambiguous. The germline CDR1 and CDR2 sequences are DFQATT and SNEGSKA (reference sequence). The ends were cut back, 3 bases at V and 3 bases at J, with 12 bases in the middle. The CDR3 sequence is 14 residues long. CDR3 bases: TGCAGTGCTAGTTTATTGGGCTACAATCAGCCCCAGCATTTT. It yields the protein CSASLLGYNQPQHF.

The rearrangement uses TRBV6-6 and TRBJ2-7, with 8 positions matching TRBD2. With V trimmed by 7 bases and J by 1 base, 6 bases remained unmatched. Germline CDR1 reads MNHNY; CDR2 reads SVGAGI (reference sequence). CDR3 length equals 14 residues. CDR3 region: CASNPRGGSYEQYF. The CDR3, as DNA: TGTGCCAGCAACCCCCGGGGGGGTTCCTACGAGCAGTACTTC.

This chain links TRBV7-8 with TRBJ1-2; 9 nucleotides agree with TRBD1. The ends lost 4 bases at V and 6 bases at J; junction bases unmatched: 12. The CDR3 contains 16 residues. Germline loops: CDR1 SGHVS, CDR2 FQNEAQ. DNA of the CDR3: TGTGCCAGCAGCTCAAACCGGGGACAGGGAAACGATGGCTACACCTTC. Protein: CASSSNRGQGNDGYTF.

The chain links TRBV6-6 to TRBJ2-2; D uncertain. The CDR3 is 13 residues long. The germline V gene encodes CDR1 MNHNY and CDR2 SVGAGI (reference sequence). V lost 6 bases and J 5 bases, leaving 10 bases between the germline ends. DNA for the CDR3: TGTGCCAGCAGCCCCGCGGCGACCGGGGAGCTGTTTTTT. Its protein is CASSPAATGELFF.

This clone occurred once. The V call is TRBV18, the J call TRBJ2-7; D is possibly TRBD1 (5 bases). This CDR3 region has 17 residues. Between the trimmed V and J ends, which lost 3 bases and 1 base, there was a span of 19 bases. CDR1 KGHSH and CDR2 LQKENI come from the germline V gene. The CDR3 DNA is TGTGCCAGCTCACCCCTGGCTAGGGGTCCCTTGTCCTACGAGCAGTACTTC. Its protein product is CASSPLARGPLSYEQYF.

The rearrangement joins TRBV5-4 to TRBJ2-1; 7 nucleotides line up with TRBD2. The CDR3 runs 14 residues. With 6 bases clipped from V and 3 bases from J, the junction kept 6 bases outside the gene matches. Germline values: CDR1 SGHNT, CDR2 YYREEE (reference sequence). The CDR3 sequence is CASTASSGYNEQFF. The CDR3 DNA is TGTGCCAGCACCGCGTCTAGCGGCTACAATGAGCAGTTCTTC.

This sequence joins TRBV19 and TRBJ2-3, with D unresolved. Trimming shortened V by 0 bases and J by 0 bases, and 7 bases separated the two germline ends. The CDR3 is 15 residues long. From germline, CDR1 is LNHDA and CDR2 SQIVND (reference sequence). The CDR3 here is CASSIETPSTDTQYF. The CDR3 DNA sequence: TGTGCCAGTAGTATAGAGACACCCAGCACAGATACGCAGTATTTT.